The TCR beta chain described here comes from a study of blood T cell repertoires in COVID-19 (dated by TCRdb to the early 2020s). In the study overall: The collaborator samples originated in the United States, Italy and Spain and spanned the acute and convalescent phases of COVID-19. A freely available public database, intended as a resource for researchers studying the immune response to SARS-CoV-2, is where the repertoires were released. Deeply sampled blood TCRbeta repertoires from subjects exposed to, actively infected with, or recovered from COVID-19 were included in the dataset. The samples were drawn from two sources: the first 160 participants of the ongoing ImmuneRACE study, and 1,000 to 1,500 subjects contributed by 6 global collaborators. The material from the prospective study consisted of cDNA or gDNA derived from T cells, B-cell-depleted T cells, or PBMCs. Nearly every sample came with metadata listing a de-identified subject ID, COVID-19 status, age in years and sex. HLA class I and class II types, where available, came from metadata supplied by the sample provider rather than from assay-based typing. Points the paper makes about the study in general: The quantity of clinical and demographic metadata differed by source and by participant and was supplied without curation.

Concerning this clone itself: Its recognized antigen is unknown. No much larger clone exists at a distance of one base, and base qualities are not known.

TCRbeta CDR3 regions were amplified from genomic DNA by means of the immunoSEQ Assay, a bias-controlled multiplex PCR. As for the authors' bioinformatics: The number of nucleated cells in each sample was estimated from the amplification of reference gene primers within the assay. Sequence reads were collapsed and filtered to measure the absolute abundance of every unique TCRbeta CDR3 rearrangement. Productive Simpson clonality was computed per sample as the square root of Simpson's diversity index over productive rearrangements. The table comes from immuneACCESS by way of TCRdb, which keeps in-frame sequences with V and J called. Part of the clones is missing from these tables; in studies checked, under half for an unresolved V gene and the rest for unknown reasons. V, J and clone size were drawn from that table, and D and trimming were deduced from the DNA. For this sample the table gives more than 100,000 clones, of which about 85% were detected only once. Of the sample, under 13% falls within the top ten clones.

The collaborating institutions used their own protocols to collect whole blood in K2EDTA tubes. For TCRbeta analysis, collaborator samples were shipped as frozen whole blood, as isolated PBMCs, or as DNA extracted from either sample type. Here V drops 8 bases and J drops 0 bases, and the junction holds 9 bases not matched to any gene. The germline V gene yields ENHRY for CDR1 and SYGVKD for CDR2. The CDR3 measures 18 amino acids from cysteine to phenylalanine. The only DNA kept is the CDR3, 54 bases in frame from the first base. This receptor was identified in a man older than 75 with acute or convalescent COVID-19. The chain links TRBV10-3 with TRBJ2-1; 14 bases in between match TRBD2. Sequencing was done on a sample of peripheral blood. The base sequence is TGTGCCATCCACGGGACTAGCGGGGGTGTTAGCTCCTACAATGAGCAGTTCTTC. The encoded protein is CAIHGTSGGVSSYNEQFF.